Here is one T cell receptor beta chain with its context. Its matching antigen is unknown. This sample was taken from a study of shared clonotypes between healthy human individuals. General observations from the study: Clonotypes shared by all four sorted-subset donors had higher generation probabilities than non-shared clonotypes. Sampling involved blood alone; tissue repertoires likely differ.

CDR1 and CDR2 from the germline V gene are SGHTA and FQGNSA. CDR3 size: 10 residues. The ends were cut back, 3 bases at V and 10 bases at J, with 4 bases in the middle. Some clones are missing from TCRdb's copy, which holds only in-frame ones; the method was immunoSEQ multiplex PCR. In the table there are about 2.4 million clones, approximately 93% of which are singletons. The receptor's source is a man between 18 and 35 years old in good health. Some clones in this sample may be carry-over from other donors' samples. Material: naive CD4+ T cells from PBMCs. The subset: CD45RA+ positively selected. The genes are TRBV7-2 and TRBJ2-1; D gene uncertain. The chain's CDR3 is CASSFREQFF. CDR3 in DNA: TGTGCCAGCAGCTTCCGAGAGCAGTTCTTC.